The 5 T cell receptor beta chains reported below all come from one sample, sequenced in a study of cytomegalovirus exposure and HLA in healthy donors. Both 60 Vbeta primers and 13 Jbeta primers went into the PCR. TCRdb's table, derived via immunoSEQ multiplex PCR, lists solely in-frame clones and lacks some. The profile covers approximately 160,000 clones, with about 71% appearing a single time and around 3% taken by the ten largest. Sample: PBMCs. These receptors originate from a woman aged 40 to 49 in good health and CMV-seropositive.

This chain joins TRBV6-5 and TRBJ1-1; D call uncertain. V was clipped by 6 bases and J by 10 bases, with 21 bases between them. The CDR3 has 14 residues. The germline V gene encodes CDR1 MNHEY and CDR2 SVGAGI. The CDR3 protein is CASSPRVEAGAAFF. DNA for the CDR3: TGTGCCAGCAGCCCCCGTGTGGAGGCAGGAGCAGCTTTCTTT.

The chain has TRBV28 and TRBJ1-2, with a tentative D call TRBD1 (6 bases). Germline V gives CDR1 MDHEN, CDR2 SYDVKM. This CDR3 comprises 15 residues. V lost 5 bases, J lost 5 bases, and 18 bases lay in between. The CDR3 nucleotides read TGTGCCAGCAGTGATGTGAAAACAGGGAATTATGGCTACACCTTC. Its translation: CASSDVKTGNYGYTF.

The V and J genes are TRBV6-4 and TRBJ2-2; D not certain. Germline V gives CDR1 MRHNA, CDR2 SNTAGT. CDR3 length: 14 residues. V was cut by 6 bases and J by 6 bases, with 14 bases left in between. The CDR3 sequence: CASRDHNQPGELFF. The CDR3 region has the DNA TGTGCCAGCAGAGACCACAACCAACCCGGGGAGCTGTTTTTT.

The rearrangement joins TRBV15 to TRBJ2-1; D is perhaps TRBD2 (6 bases). The length of the CDR3 is 15 residues. V dropped 4 bases and J dropped 8 bases, with 18 bases sitting between them. Germline assignment: CDR1 LNHNV and CDR2 YYDKDF (reference sequence). The CDR3 bases are TGTGCCACCAGCAAGCCGGGGCAGGGAGGCGATGAGCAGTTCTTC. Protein product: CATSKPGQGGDEQFF.

The chain has TRBV5-6 and TRBJ1-3, with D possibly TRBD1 on 5 matching bases. This CDR3 is built from 17 residues. Germline V gives CDR1 SGHDT, CDR2 YYEEEE. The ends were cut back, 4 bases at V and 0 bases at J, with 17 bases in the middle. The CDR3 spells CASSVMVGGRSGNTIYF. The CDR3 DNA sequence: TGTGCCAGCAGCGTGATGGTGGGGGGTCGCTCTGGAAACACCATATATTTT.